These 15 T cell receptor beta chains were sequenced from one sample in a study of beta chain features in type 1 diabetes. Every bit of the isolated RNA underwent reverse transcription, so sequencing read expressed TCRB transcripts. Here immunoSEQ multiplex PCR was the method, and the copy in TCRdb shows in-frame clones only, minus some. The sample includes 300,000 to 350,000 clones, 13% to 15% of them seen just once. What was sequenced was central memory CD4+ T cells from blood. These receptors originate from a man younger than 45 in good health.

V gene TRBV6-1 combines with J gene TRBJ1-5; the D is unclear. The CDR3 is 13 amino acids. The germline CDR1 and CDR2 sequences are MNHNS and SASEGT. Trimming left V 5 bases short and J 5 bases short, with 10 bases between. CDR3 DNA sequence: TGTGCCAGCAGTACGTCTTTCGATCAGCCCCAGCATTTT. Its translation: CASSTSFDQPQHF.

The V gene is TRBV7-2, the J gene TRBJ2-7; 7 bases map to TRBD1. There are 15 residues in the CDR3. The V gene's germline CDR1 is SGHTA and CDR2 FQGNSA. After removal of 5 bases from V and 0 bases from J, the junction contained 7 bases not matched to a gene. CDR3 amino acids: CASSLTGQISYEQYF. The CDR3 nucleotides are TGTGCCAGCAGCCTTACGGGACAGATCTCCTACGAGCAGTACTTC.

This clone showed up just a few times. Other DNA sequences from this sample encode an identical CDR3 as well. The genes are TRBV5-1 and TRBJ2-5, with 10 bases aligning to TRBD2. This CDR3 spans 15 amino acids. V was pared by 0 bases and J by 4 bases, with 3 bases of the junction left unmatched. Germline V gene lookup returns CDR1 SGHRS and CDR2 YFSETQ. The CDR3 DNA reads TGCGCCAGCAGCTTGGGGGCTAGCGGGAGAGAGACCCAGTACTTC. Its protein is CASSLGASGRETQYF.

CDR3 residues: CASSPRAGLNPTF. Here the CDR3 DNA reads TGTGCCAGCAGCCCCCGTGCAGGACTCAACCCCACCTTC. V and J are TRBV7-2 and TRBJ1-2; D remains ambiguous. The ends were cut back, 5 bases at V and 13 bases at J, with 20 bases in the middle. This CDR3 contains 13 residues. Germline values: CDR1 SGHTA, CDR2 FQGNSA.

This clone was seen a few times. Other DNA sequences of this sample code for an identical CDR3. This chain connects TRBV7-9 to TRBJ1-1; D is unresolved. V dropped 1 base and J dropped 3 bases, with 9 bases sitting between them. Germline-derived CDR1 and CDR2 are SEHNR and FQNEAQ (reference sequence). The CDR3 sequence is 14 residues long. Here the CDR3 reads CASSLGGSDTEAFF. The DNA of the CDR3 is TGTGCCAGCAGCTTAGGGGGTTCTGACACTGAAGCTTTCTTT.

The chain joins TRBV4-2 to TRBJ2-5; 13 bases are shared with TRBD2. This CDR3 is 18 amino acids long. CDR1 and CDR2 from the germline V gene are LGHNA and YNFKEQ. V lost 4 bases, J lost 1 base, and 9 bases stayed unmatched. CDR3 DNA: TGTGCCAGCAGCCCAGGACTAGCGGGAGAAGTAGGCCAAGAGACCCAGTACTTC. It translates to CASSPGLAGEVGQETQYF.

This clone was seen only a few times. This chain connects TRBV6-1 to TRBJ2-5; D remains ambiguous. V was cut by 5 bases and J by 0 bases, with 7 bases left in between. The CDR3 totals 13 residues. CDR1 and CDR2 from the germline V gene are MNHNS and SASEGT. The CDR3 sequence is CASSSYHQETQYF. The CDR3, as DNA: TGTGCCAGCAGTAGCTATCACCAAGAGACCCAGTACTTC.

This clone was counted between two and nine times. The CDR3 coding sequence is TGTGCCAGCGGAGGGTCGCTGAACACTGAAGCTTTCTTT. It yields the protein CASGGSLNTEAFF. The gene calls are TRBV4-2 and TRBJ1-1; no firm D call. The germline V gene has CDR1 LGHNA and CDR2 YNFKEQ. CDR3 length equals 13 residues. V gave up 8 bases and J gave up 0 bases, with 10 bases separating them.

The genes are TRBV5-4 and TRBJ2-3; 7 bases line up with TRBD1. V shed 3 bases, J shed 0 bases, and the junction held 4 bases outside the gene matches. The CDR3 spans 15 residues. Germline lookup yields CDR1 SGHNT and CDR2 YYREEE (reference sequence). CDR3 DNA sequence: TGTGCCAGCAGCTCCGGGACAGTGAGCACAGATACGCAGTATTTT. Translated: CASSSGTVSTDTQYF.

CDR3 DNA sequence: TGTGCCAGCAGTTTATCGCTCAGGCAAGGGCAGTTCTTC. Its protein is CASSLSLRQGQFF. The rearrangement joins TRBV27 to TRBJ2-1, with no clear D. Germline lookup yields CDR1 MNHEY and CDR2 SMNVEV (reference sequence). The V gene lost 0 bases and the J gene lost 12 bases, with 12 bases spanning the gap. CDR3 length equals 13 residues.

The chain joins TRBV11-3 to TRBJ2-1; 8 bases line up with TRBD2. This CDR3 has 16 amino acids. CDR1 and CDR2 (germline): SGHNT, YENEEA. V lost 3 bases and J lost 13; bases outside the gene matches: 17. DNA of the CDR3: TGTGCCAGCAGCTTGGGGCTCCCTGCTGGTACTAGCGGTCAGTTCTTC. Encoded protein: CASSLGLPAGTSGQFF.

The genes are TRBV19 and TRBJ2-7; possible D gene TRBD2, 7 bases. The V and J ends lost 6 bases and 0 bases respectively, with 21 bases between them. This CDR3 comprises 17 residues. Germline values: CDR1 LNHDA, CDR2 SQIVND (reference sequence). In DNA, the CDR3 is TGTGCCAGTAGCCCCTTAGGCTCGGGGGGCTCCTCCTACGAGCAGTACTTC. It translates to CASSPLGSGGSSYEQYF.

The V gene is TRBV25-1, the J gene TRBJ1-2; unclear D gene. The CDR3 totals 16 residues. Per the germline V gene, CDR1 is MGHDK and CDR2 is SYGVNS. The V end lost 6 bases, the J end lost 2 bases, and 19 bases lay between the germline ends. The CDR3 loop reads CASRSGRFGSNYGYTF. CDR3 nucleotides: TGTGCCAGCAGGAGCGGAAGGTTCGGATCCAACTATGGCTACACCTTC.

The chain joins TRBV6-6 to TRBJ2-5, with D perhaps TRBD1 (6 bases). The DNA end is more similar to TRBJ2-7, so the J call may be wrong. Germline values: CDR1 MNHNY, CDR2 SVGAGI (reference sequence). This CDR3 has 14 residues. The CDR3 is CASSQRPDSYEQYF. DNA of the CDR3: TGTGCCAGCAGTCAACGACCGGACAGCTACGAGCAGTACTTC.

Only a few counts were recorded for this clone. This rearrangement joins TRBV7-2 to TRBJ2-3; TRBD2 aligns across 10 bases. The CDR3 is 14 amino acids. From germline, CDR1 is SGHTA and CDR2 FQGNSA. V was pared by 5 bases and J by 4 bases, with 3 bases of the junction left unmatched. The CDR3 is CASSPGLAADTQYF. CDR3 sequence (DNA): TGTGCCAGCAGCCCCGGACTAGCGGCAGATACGCAGTATTTT.